These 20 T cell receptor beta chains were all obtained from the same sample, sequenced in a study of blood T cell repertoires in COVID-19. Profiled with immunoSEQ multiplex PCR; TCRdb holds only in-frame clones, not every one. The sample has 180,000 or so clones, more than 70% seen once. The specimen sequenced was peripheral blood. The receptors stem from a person aged 70 to 85 with COVID-19, enrolled during active disease.

This clone was seen a single time. J is TRBJ1-1 and V is TRBV4-1, with 8 bases fitting TRBD1. The J segment lost 1 base and the V segment lost 6 bases, leaving 7 bases of the junction unmatched. CDR3 length: 15 amino acids. Per the germline V gene, CDR1 is MGHRA and CDR2 is YSYEKL. The CDR3 nucleotides read TGCGCCAGCAGAGGGGCAGGGGGCAAGAACACTGAAGCTTTCTTT. Translation: CASRGAGGKNTEAFF.

V is TRBV3-1 (or the pseudogene TRBV3-2) and J is TRBJ1-2; D perhaps matches TRBD1 (5 bases). CDR1 is LGHDT and CDR2 is YNNKEL in the germline V gene (reference sequence). The CDR3 has 15 residues. The ends were cut back, 5 bases at V and 5 bases at J, with 18 bases in the middle. CDR3 amino acids: CASSTEKGLRYGYTF. DNA for the CDR3: TGTGCCAGCAGCACGGAAAAGGGGTTGCGGTATGGCTACACCTTC.

The V call is TRBV7-4, the J call TRBJ2-2; a possible D gene is TRBD1 (5 bases). The CDR3 runs 15 residues. V shed 5 bases and J shed 1 base, with 11 bases lying between them. Germline V CDR1 and CDR2: SGHVT, SQSDAQ. DNA for the CDR3: TGTGCCAGCAGCCGCGGACAACAGAACACCGGGGAGCTGTTTTTT. Translated, it gives CASSRGQQNTGELFF.

The chain joins TRBV28 to TRBJ2-7; possible D gene TRBD2, 6 bases. The V gene's germline CDR1 is MDHEN and CDR2 SYDVKM. V was clipped by 5 bases and J by 6 bases, with 11 bases between them. This CDR3 comprises 12 residues. The CDR3, as DNA: TGTGCCAGCAGTGTCGGGGGAGGCGAGCAGTACTTC. It translates to CASSVGGGEQYF.

The chain has TRBV5-1 and TRBJ1-2; D is uncertain. The V gene's germline CDR1 is SGHRS and CDR2 YFSETQ. The CDR3 extends over 16 amino acids. V lost 4 bases, J lost 0 bases, and 16 bases lay in between. CDR3 loop: CASSHGVRPANYGYTF. DNA of the CDR3: TGCGCCAGCAGCCACGGAGTCAGACCAGCTAACTATGGCTACACCTTC.

The genes are TRBV18 and TRBJ2-7, with no clear D. V was shortened by 5 bases and J by 3 bases, with 8 bases between the two germline ends. This CDR3 has 12 amino acids. Germline CDR1 and CDR2: KGHSH and LQKENI. The CDR3 spells CASSAYNYEQYF. The CDR3, as DNA: TGTGCCAGCTCAGCTTACAACTACGAGCAGTACTTC.

This sequence joins TRBV7-8 and TRBJ2-7, with D possibly being TRBD1 (5 bases). Trimming cost V 2 bases and J 0 bases, with 11 bases left between them. This CDR3 has 15 amino acids. CDR1 and CDR2 from the germline V gene are SGHVS and FQNEAQ. The CDR3 DNA reads as TGTGCCAGCAGCTTAACACAGGCTTACTCCTACGAGCAGTACTTC. Translation gives CASSLTQAYSYEQYF.

The J gene is TRBJ2-7, the V gene TRBV3-1 (or the pseudogene TRBV3-2); D perhaps matches TRBD2 (6 bases). V lost 3 bases, J lost 9 bases, and 21 bases lay in between. The CDR3 contains 15 residues. Germline CDR1 LGHDT, CDR2 YNNKEL (reference sequence). The CDR3: CASSQGDSGGYGQYF. The CDR3 bases are TGTGCCAGCAGCCAGGGGGATAGCGGAGGGTATGGGCAGTACTTC.

The chain couples TRBV6-2 or TRBV6-3 to TRBJ1-6, with a tentative D call TRBD1 (5 bases). This CDR3 spans 16 amino acids. V dropped 2 bases and J dropped 2 bases, with 10 bases sitting between them. Germline lookup yields CDR1 MNHEY and CDR2 SVGEGT. CDR3 residues: CASSYGGWTYNSPLHF. DNA for the CDR3: TGTGCCAGCAGTTACGGGGGGTGGACCTATAATTCACCCCTCCACTTT.

The J gene is TRBJ2-1, the V gene TRBV10-3; 12 positions match TRBD2. Germline CDR1 and CDR2: ENHRY and SYGVKD. The CDR3 spans 14 residues. V was pared by 10 bases and J by 2 bases, with 3 bases of the junction left unmatched. Written as DNA, the CDR3 is TGTGCCACAACTAGCGGGAGGACCTACAATGAGCAGTTCTTC. The encoded protein is CATTSGRTYNEQFF.

The V call is TRBV9, the J call TRBJ1-6; the match to TRBD1 covers 9 bases. Germline CDR1 SGDLS, CDR2 YYNGEE. CDR3 length: 14 amino acids. V lost 4 bases to trimming and J lost 10 bases; unmatched junction nucleotides: 6. CDR3 coding DNA: TGTGCCAGCAGCACGTCAGGGACAGGGTCACCCCTCCACTTT. Protein product: CASSTSGTGSPLHF.

V is TRBV9 and J is TRBJ2-3; 7 positions match TRBD2. In germline, CDR1 is SGDLS, CDR2 YYNGEE. The CDR3 runs to 14 residues. Losses at the gene ends were 2 bases for V and 1 base for J; bases not matched to a gene: 1. CDR3 coding DNA: TGTGCCAGCAGCGTTGGGAGGGGCACAGATACGCAGTATTTT. This encodes CASSVGRGTDTQYF.

This clone was recorded once. This chain connects TRBV18 to TRBJ2-7, with 12 bases lining up with TRBD2. From germline, CDR1 is KGHSH and CDR2 LQKENI. The CDR3 runs to 15 residues. V trimming: 6 bases; J trimming: 3 bases; junction bases outside the gene matches: 6. The CDR3: CASSHGLAGNYEQYF. The CDR3 DNA is TGTGCCAGCTCTCATGGACTAGCGGGGAACTACGAGCAGTACTTC.

This clone has only a few counts. In DNA, the CDR3 is TGTGCCAGCAGTTTGGGCGGGGGGTCTTCATTTGGGCAGTTCTTC. It codes for CASSLGGGSSFGQFF. The chain combines TRBV6-2 or TRBV6-3 with TRBJ2-1; TRBD2 aligns across 8 bases. The CDR3 has 15 residues. The V and J ends lost 4 bases and 12 bases, in that order; junction bases with no gene match: 14. Looked up from germline, CDR1 is MNHEY and CDR2 is SVGEGT.

The V call is TRBV6-2 or TRBV6-3, the J call TRBJ1-2; the D gene is possibly TRBD1 (6 bases). The V and J ends lost 2 bases and 5 bases respectively, with 15 bases between them. The CDR3 is 15 amino acids. Germline V lookup: CDR1 MNHEY, CDR2 SVGEGT. The CDR3 DNA is TGTGCCAGCAGTTACCAGGGACAATCGGCGTATGGCTACACCTTC. It yields the protein CASSYQGQSAYGYTF.

The chain has TRBV6-5 and TRBJ1-2; 8 bases are shared with TRBD1. J lost 8 bases, V lost 5 bases, and 7 bases had no gene match. CDR3 size: 13 residues. Germline V gene sequence: CDR1 MNHEY, CDR2 SVGAGI. CDR3 sequence reads: CASSHGQGRGYTF. The CDR3 DNA reads TGTGCCAGCAGTCACGGACAGGGACGAGGCTACACCTTC.

The rearrangement uses TRBV9 and TRBJ1-2; 11 bases agree with TRBD1. Trimming took 4 bases from V and 0 from J; bases not matched to a gene: 8. There are 17 residues in the CDR3. Germline loops: CDR1 SGDLS, CDR2 YYNGEE. CDR3 sequence reads: CASSSDRDRGANYGYTF. Here the CDR3 DNA reads TGTGCCAGCAGCTCTGACCGGGACAGGGGGGCTAACTATGGCTACACCTTC.

The V gene is TRBV2, the J gene TRBJ1-5; no definite D call. CDR1 is SNHLY, CDR2 FYNNEI, per germline. V lost 3 bases, J lost 0 bases, and 9 bases lay in between. This CDR3 region has 15 residues. The CDR3 nucleotides are TGTGCCAGCAGTGATAGGCGGCTTAGCAATCAGCCCCAGCATTTT. It yields the protein CASSDRRLSNQPQHF.

The chain joins TRBV7-3 to TRBJ2-1; the D gene is possibly TRBD1 (6 bases). The CDR3 length is 15 residues. The V end was cut by 1 base, the J end by 6 bases, with 13 bases between. Per the germline V gene, CDR1 is SGHTA and CDR2 is FQGTGA. In DNA form, the CDR3 reads TGTGCCAGCAGCTTAAAAACAGGGATCGGCAATGAGCAGTTCTTC. Translating it yields CASSLKTGIGNEQFF.

The chain combines TRBV30 with TRBJ1-6, with 9 bases matching TRBD1. The CDR3 extends over 16 amino acids. Germline V gene lookup returns CDR1 GTSNPN and CDR2 SVGIG (reference sequence). Unmatched junction bases numbered 9, after V lost 3 bases and J lost 6 bases. The CDR3 loop reads CAWRGPGQGINSPLHF. The CDR3 nucleotides are TGTGCCTGGAGGGGACCAGGACAGGGGATTAATTCACCCCTCCACTTT.